Presented here are 7 T cell receptor beta chains from one specimen sequenced in a study of blood T cell repertoires in COVID-19 (dated by TCRdb to 2018 to 2021). The method was the immunoSEQ multiplex PCR assay. The source is immuneACCESS, and TCRdb retained only in-frame sequences with V and J called. Part of the clones is not carried over; for the studies checked, unresolved V genes explain less than half of this, and the remainder is unexplained. For this sample the table gives about 150,000 clones, of which 80% to 90% were detected only once. Roughly 2.2% of the sample comes from the top ten. Sample: peripheral blood. The receptors come from a woman between 70 and 85 years old with acute or convalescent COVID-19.

J is TRBJ1-2 and V is TRBV19, with TRBD1 as a possible D gene (6 bases). Trimming pared 7 bases from V and 2 bases from J, leaving 14 bases between. In germline, CDR1 is LNHDA, CDR2 SQIVND (reference sequence). The CDR3 has 14 residues. In DNA form, the CDR3 reads TGTGCCAGTACCCGTAGGGGGGGGAACTATGGCTACACCTTC. Encoded protein: CASTRRGGNYGYTF.

This clone was seen a single time. The J gene is TRBJ1-2, the V gene TRBV10-2, with a weak D call TRBD1 (6 bases). The CDR3 length is 14 residues. CDR1 is WSHSY, CDR2 SAAADI, per germline. Trimming removed 6 bases at V and 4 bases at J, with 15 bases between. The CDR3 DNA reads as TGCGCCAGCAGAGCCCTGGACAGCTCCTATGGCTACACCTTC. The encoded protein is CASRALDSSYGYTF.

This sequence joins TRBV6-5 and TRBJ1-5; a weak D match, TRBD1 (5 bases). Germline CDR1 and CDR2: MNHEY and SVGAGI. The ends were cut back, 6 bases at V and 4 bases at J, with 10 bases in the middle. CDR3 length equals 13 residues. The CDR3 is CASSMTENQPQHF. As DNA, the CDR3 is TGTGCCAGCAGCATGACAGAAAATCAGCCCCAGCATTTT.

The chain carries TRBV7-9 and TRBJ1-2; TRBD1 matches 8 bases. J was trimmed by 8 bases and V by 5 bases; bases with no gene match: 7. Germline loops: CDR1 SEHNR, CDR2 FQNEAQ (reference sequence). The CDR3 loop spans 13 amino acids. The DNA of the CDR3 is TGTGCCAGCAGCGGACGGACAGGGAGCGGCTACACCTTC. Its protein product is CASSGRTGSGYTF.

The rearrangement links TRBV19 to TRBJ1-4, with 9 bases that match TRBD1. The CDR3 consists of 16 residues. The germline CDR1 and CDR2 sequences are LNHDA and SQIVND (reference sequence). The V gene end was trimmed by 5 bases and the J gene end by 3 bases; junction bases not matched to a gene: 7. CDR3 residues: CASSADRGIANEKLFF. As DNA, the CDR3 is TGTGCCAGTAGTGCCGACAGGGGGATCGCTAATGAAAAACTGTTTTTT.

V gene TRBV6-5 combines with J gene TRBJ1-2, with D possibly TRBD1 on 5 matching bases. Trimming took 5 bases from V and 4 from J, leaving 14 bases between them. The CDR3 has 14 residues. Germline V gives CDR1 MNHEY, CDR2 SVGAGI. The CDR3 nucleotides read TGTGCCAGCAGTCCGGGGGGAGGGACCTATGGCTACACCTTC. Amino acid sequence: CASSPGGGTYGYTF.

The chain combines TRBV4-2 with TRBJ2-4; TRBD1 matches at 7 bases. CDR1 is LGHNA and CDR2 is YNFKEQ in the germline V gene. The CDR3 is made up of 22 amino acids. Losses at the gene ends were 0 bases for V and 0 bases for J; bases not matched to a gene: 20. The CDR3 sequence: CASSQDWLKTGITYPAKNIQYF. In DNA form, the CDR3 reads TGTGCCAGCAGCCAAGACTGGCTAAAGACAGGGATCACCTATCCAGCCAAAAACATTCAGTACTTC.